Listed below are T cell receptor beta chains from one sample, sequenced in a study of cytomegalovirus exposure and HLA in healthy donors. Here immunoSEQ multiplex PCR was the method, and the copy in TCRdb shows in-frame clones only, minus some. Here the sample spans about 170,000 clones, roughly 80% being singletons. The sequenced material came from PBMCs. These receptors were taken from a male donor in good health and CMV-seronegative. CDR3s include the opening cysteine and the closing phenylalanine or tryptophan. The D gene is left open where the match is weak. Size tells how often a clone was seen (once, few, many) or the class of an expanded clone, and some rows leave it out.

DNA: TGTGCCAGCAGCCTGCACGGGAGCAGTGGGGCCAACGTCCTGACTTTC; CDR3: CASSLHGSSGANVLTF; size: NA; V: TRBV28; J: TRBJ2-6; D: NA
DNA: TGTGCCAGCAGTTCCGGGACAACGAACACCGGGGAGCTGTTTTTT; CDR3: CASSSGTTNTGELFF; size: NA; V: TRBV2; J: TRBJ2-2; D: NA
DNA: TGTGCCAGCAGTTTAATCTCTAGCGGGGGGCTGGGGGAGACCCAGTACTTC; CDR3: CASSLISSGGLGETQYF; size: once; V: TRBV27; J: TRBJ2-5; D: TRBD2
DNA: TGTGCCTGGAGGGACAGGGGACGCTCCTACGAGCAGTACTTC; CDR3: CAWRDRGRSYEQYF; size: NA; V: TRBV30; J: TRBJ2-7; D: TRBD1
DNA: TGTGCCAGCAGTCAAAGACAGGACTACACTGAAGCTTTCTTT; CDR3: CASSQRQDYTEAFF; size: NA; V: TRBV6-5; J: TRBJ1-1; D: NA
DNA: TGTGCCAGCAGCGCGGCCGTCTCTGGAAACACCATATATTTT; CDR3: CASSAAVSGNTIYF; size: once; V: TRBV7-2; J: TRBJ1-3; D: NA
DNA: TGTGCCTGGAGTCGGCCCGGGACAGGGTATAGCAATCAGCCCCAGCATTTT; CDR3: CAWSRPGTGYSNQPQHF; size: once; V: TRBV30; J: TRBJ1-5; D: TRBD1
DNA: TGTGCCAGCAGCTTCGGGGGAACAGAGACTGAAGCTTTCTTT; CDR3: CASSFGGTETEAFF; size: NA; V: TRBV11-3; J: TRBJ1-1; D: NA
DNA: TGCGCCAGCAGCTTCGGGCGGGGGGGAGACAATGAGCAGTTCTTC; CDR3: CASSFGRGGDNEQFF; size: NA; V: TRBV5-1; J: TRBJ2-1; D: TRBD2
DNA: TGTGCCAGTAGTTATCAGGGGACCGACAATCAGCCCCAGCATTTT; CDR3: CASSYQGTDNQPQHF; size: NA; V: TRBV19; J: TRBJ1-5; D: NA
DNA: TGTGCCAGCAGTCAGGGGATTAGCGAAGCTTTCTTT; CDR3: CASSQGISEAFF; size: few; V: TRBV27; J: TRBJ1-1; D: NA
DNA: TGTGCCAGCAGTGAACGTGCGGGGGTCCAAGAGACCCAGTACTTC; CDR3: CASSERAGVQETQYF; size: few; V: TRBV25-1; J: TRBJ2-5; D: TRBD2
DNA: TGTGCCAGCATCCCGCTGGCTGGCCAAGCTTTCTTT; CDR3: CASIPLAGQAFF; size: NA; V: TRBV9; J: TRBJ1-1; D: NA
DNA: TGTGCCAGCAGTTTATATCGGACTAAAGACACTGAAGCTTTCTTT; CDR3: CASSLYRTKDTEAFF; size: NA; V: TRBV27; J: TRBJ1-1; D: NA